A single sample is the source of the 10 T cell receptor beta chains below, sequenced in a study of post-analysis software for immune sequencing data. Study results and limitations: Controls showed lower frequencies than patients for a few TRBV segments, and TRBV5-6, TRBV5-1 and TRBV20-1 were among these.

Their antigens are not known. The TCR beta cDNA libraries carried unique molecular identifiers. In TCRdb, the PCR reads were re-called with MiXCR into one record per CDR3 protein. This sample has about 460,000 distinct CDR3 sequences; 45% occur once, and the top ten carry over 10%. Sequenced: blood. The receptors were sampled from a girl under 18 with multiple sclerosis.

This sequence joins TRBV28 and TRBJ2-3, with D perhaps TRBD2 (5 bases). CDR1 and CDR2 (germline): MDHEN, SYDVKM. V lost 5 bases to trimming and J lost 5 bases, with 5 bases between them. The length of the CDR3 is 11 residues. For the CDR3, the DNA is TGTGCCAGCAGTACTAGAGATACGCAGTATTTT. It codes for CASSTRDTQYF.

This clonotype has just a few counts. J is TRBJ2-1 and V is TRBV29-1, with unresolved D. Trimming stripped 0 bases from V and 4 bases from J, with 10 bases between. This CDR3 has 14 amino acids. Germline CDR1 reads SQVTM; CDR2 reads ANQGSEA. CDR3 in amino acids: CSVEDPRRYNEQFF. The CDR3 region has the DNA TGCAGCGTTGAAGATCCTCGTAGGTACAATGAGCAGTTCTTC.

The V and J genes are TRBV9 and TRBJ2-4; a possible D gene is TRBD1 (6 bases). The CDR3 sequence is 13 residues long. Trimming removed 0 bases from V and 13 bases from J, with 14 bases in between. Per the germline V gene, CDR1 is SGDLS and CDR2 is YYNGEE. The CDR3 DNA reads TGTGCCAGCAGCGTAGTAACAGGGCAGGAGCAGTACTTC. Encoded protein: CASSVVTGQEQYF.

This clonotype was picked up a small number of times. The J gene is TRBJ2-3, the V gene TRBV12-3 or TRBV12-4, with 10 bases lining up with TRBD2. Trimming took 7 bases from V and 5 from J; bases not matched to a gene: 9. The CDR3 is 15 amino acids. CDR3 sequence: CASNGRASGRDTQYF. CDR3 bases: TGTGCCAGCAACGGGAGGGCTAGCGGGAGAGATACGCAGTATTTT.

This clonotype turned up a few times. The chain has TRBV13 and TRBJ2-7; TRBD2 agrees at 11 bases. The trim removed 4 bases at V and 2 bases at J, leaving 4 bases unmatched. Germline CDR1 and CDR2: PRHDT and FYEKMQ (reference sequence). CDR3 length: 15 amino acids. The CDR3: CASSSTSGSAYEQYF. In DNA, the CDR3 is TGTGCCAGCAGCTCTACTAGCGGGAGTGCCTACGAGCAGTACTTC.

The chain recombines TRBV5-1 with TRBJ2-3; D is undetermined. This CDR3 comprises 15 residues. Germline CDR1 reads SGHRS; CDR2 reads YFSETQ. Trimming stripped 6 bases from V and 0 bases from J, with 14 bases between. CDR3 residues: CASNQAGRSTDTQYF. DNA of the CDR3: TGCGCCAGCAACCAAGCAGGACGGAGCACAGATACGCAGTATTTT.

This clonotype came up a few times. CDR3: CAISVGTSGTRSGANVLTF. The CDR3 DNA reads TGTGCCATCAGTGTGGGGACTAGCGGGACCCGATCTGGGGCCAACGTCCTGACTTTC. The chain carries TRBV10-3 and TRBJ2-6, with 13 nucleotides matching TRBD2. This CDR3 contains 19 residues. From germline, CDR1 is ENHRY and CDR2 SYGVKD. The ends lost 4 bases at V and 1 base at J; junction bases unmatched: 7.

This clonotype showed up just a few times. The CDR3 reads CASSLKPFEGNEQFF. The CDR3 coding sequence is TGTGCCAGCAGCTTAAAGCCATTCGAAGGCAATGAGCAGTTCTTC. The J gene is TRBJ2-1, the V gene TRBV7-8; unclear D gene. Deletions cut 2 bases from V and 6 bases from J, with 14 bases between. The CDR3 loop spans 15 amino acids. The germline V gene encodes CDR1 SGHVS and CDR2 FQNEAQ.

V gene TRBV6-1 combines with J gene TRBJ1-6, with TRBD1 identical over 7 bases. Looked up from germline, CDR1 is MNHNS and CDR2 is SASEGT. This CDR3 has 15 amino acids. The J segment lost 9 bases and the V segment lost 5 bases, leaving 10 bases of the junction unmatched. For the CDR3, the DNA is TGTGCCAGCAGTTCTCCGACAGGGAGTCCTTCACCCCTCCACTTT. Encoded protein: CASSSPTGSPSPLHF.

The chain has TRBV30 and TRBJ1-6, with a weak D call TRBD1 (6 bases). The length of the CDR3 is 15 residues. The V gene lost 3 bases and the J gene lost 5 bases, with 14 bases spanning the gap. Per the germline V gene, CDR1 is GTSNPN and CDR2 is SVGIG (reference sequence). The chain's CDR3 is CAWRTPRGHNSPLHF. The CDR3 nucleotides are TGTGCCTGGAGGACACCCCGGGGGCATAATTCACCCCTCCACTTT.